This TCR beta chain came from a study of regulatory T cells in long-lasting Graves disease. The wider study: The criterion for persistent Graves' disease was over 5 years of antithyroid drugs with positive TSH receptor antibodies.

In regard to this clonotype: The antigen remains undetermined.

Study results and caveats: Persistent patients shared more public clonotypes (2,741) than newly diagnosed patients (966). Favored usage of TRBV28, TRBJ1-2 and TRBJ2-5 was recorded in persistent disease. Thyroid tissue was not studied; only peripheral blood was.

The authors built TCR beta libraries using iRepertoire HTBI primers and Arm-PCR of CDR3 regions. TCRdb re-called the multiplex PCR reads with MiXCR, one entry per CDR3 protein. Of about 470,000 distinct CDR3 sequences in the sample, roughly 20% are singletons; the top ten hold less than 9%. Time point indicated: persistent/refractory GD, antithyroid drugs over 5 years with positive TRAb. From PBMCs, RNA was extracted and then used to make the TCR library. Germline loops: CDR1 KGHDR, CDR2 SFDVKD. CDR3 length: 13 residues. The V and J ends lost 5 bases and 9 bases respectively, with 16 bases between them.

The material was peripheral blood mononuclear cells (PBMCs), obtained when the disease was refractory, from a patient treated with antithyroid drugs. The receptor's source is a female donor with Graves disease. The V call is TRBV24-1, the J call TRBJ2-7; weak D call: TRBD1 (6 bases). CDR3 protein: CATSAGQFSRQYF. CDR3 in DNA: TGTGCCACCAGTGCCGGACAGTTCTCACGGCAGTACTTC.